This is a list of T cell receptor beta chains from one sample in a study of blood T cells in healthy people across ages. TCRdb re-called the 5' RACE reads with MiXCR, one entry per CDR3 protein. The data show 550,000 to 750,000 distinct CDR3 sequences, around 21% seen once. The material sequenced was blood. The source of these receptors is a man between 65 and 79 years old in good health. The conserved cysteine and the conserved F or W are not part of the CDR3 here. Fields, in order: V gene, J gene, CDR3 protein.

V: TRBV3-1; J: TRBJ2-1; CDR3: ASSQTTSGVYNEQF
V: TRBV7-3; J: TRBJ1-1; CDR3: ASSLRLDTEAF
V: TRBV20-1; J: TRBJ2-5; CDR3: SAFNAQTETQY
V: TRBV12-3/TRBV12-4; J: TRBJ2-7; CDR3: ASSLARKQY
V: TRBV27; J: TRBJ2-6; CDR3: ASSPLGTSGSSGANVLT
V: TRBV20-1; J: TRBJ1-5; CDR3: SARAVGVLSNQPQH
V: TRBV7-9; J: TRBJ2-3; CDR3: ASSLVLAAGTDTQY
V: TRBV19; J: TRBJ1-5; CDR3: ASGELGHQPQH
V: TRBV2; J: TRBJ2-7; CDR3: ASSETVGLAGDGEQY
V: TRBV6-2/TRBV6-3; J: TRBJ2-3; CDR3: ASSSTRDTQY
V: TRBV6-2/TRBV6-3; J: TRBJ2-2; CDR3: ASSRPRTGGESGELF
V: TRBV28; J: TRBJ2-1; CDR3: ASSTTGFHGEQF
V: TRBV6-1; J: TRBJ2-7; CDR3: ASSVERGAYEQY
V: TRBV11-2; J: TRBJ2-1; CDR3: ASSPSGGTSGWSSYNEQF
V: TRBV2; J: TRBJ2-3; CDR3: ASSGQGAADTQY
V: TRBV29-1; J: TRBJ1-1; CDR3: SSGGENTEAF
V: TRBV7-2; J: TRBJ2-5; CDR3: ASSPLMVETQY
V: TRBV2; J: TRBJ2-1; CDR3: VSTSGRADYNEQF
V: TRBV4-1; J: TRBJ2-5; CDR3: ASSQDGRKGTQY
V: TRBV13; J: TRBJ2-2; CDR3: ASNLVQGANTGELF
V: TRBV18; J: TRBJ2-5; CDR3: TSSPRAGGYQETQY
V: TRBV25-1; J: TRBJ2-1; CDR3: ASSEDYLGYNEQF
V: TRBV7-9; J: TRBJ1-4; CDR3: ASSSRGAVGEEKLF
V: TRBV3-1; J: TRBJ2-5; CDR3: ASSQGRLETQY
V: TRBV7-7; J: TRBJ2-5; CDR3: ASSTMTGPQETQY
V: TRBV20-1; J: TRBJ2-1; CDR3: SVPLREGTYNEQF
V: TRBV25-1; J: TRBJ2-5; CDR3: ASSESRLAGETQY
V: TRBV20-1; J: TRBJ2-2; CDR3: SAKSGSFTGELF
V: TRBV6-5; J: TRBJ1-4; CDR3: ASRLGQGGGNEKLF
V: TRBV7-9; J: TRBJ2-7; CDR3: ASSLGEGTYEQY
V: TRBV4-1; J: TRBJ2-3; CDR3: ASSPGTAAHTQY
V: TRBV5-1; J: TRBJ2-2; CDR3: ASSPQAGANTGELF
V: TRBV20-1; J: TRBJ1-4; CDR3: SATGQGGEKLF
V: TRBV12-3/TRBV12-4; J: TRBJ1-4; CDR3: ASSPGENEKLF
V: TRBV28; J: TRBJ1-4; CDR3: ASSLLGQVEKLF
V: TRBV7-3; J: TRBJ2-1; CDR3: ASSLTGAAYNEQF
V: TRBV2; J: TRBJ2-7; CDR3: ASRTGGIYEQY
V: TRBV6-5; J: TRBJ2-3; CDR3: ASSSRDAQTDTQY
V: TRBV19; J: TRBJ1-2; CDR3: ASSIKGQLAA
V: TRBV7-9; J: TRBJ1-2; CDR3: ASSILTDGDGYT
V: TRBV29-1; J: TRBJ2-2; CDR3: SVRGGNDGELF
V: TRBV7-8; J: TRBJ1-3; CDR3: ASSLRSDFAGNTIY
V: TRBV6-1; J: TRBJ1-2; CDR3: ASSEDRGSHRTLNYGYT
V: TRBV11-3; J: TRBJ2-3; CDR3: ASSFHLADTQY